The rows below give T cell receptor beta chains drawn from one sample of a study of beta chain features in type 1 diabetes. Data came from immunoSEQ multiplex PCR; TCRdb stores just in-frame clones and leaves some out. The table has 90,000 to 110,000 clones, less than 40% seen once. The sequencing input was stem cell memory CD4+ T cells from blood. These receptors all stem from a woman aged 18-29 years in good health. Both conserved end residues are part of each CDR3. D genes are given only for firm matches. Rows may omit the clone size; those that give it use once, few, many or a size class.

V gene: TRBV7-9; J gene: TRBJ1-5; D gene: .; clone size: .; CDR3 DNA: TGTGCCAGCATCTCTCCCACCAGGCAGATCAATCAGCCCCAGCATTTT; CDR3 protein: CASISPTRQINQPQHF
V gene: TRBV7-9; J gene: TRBJ2-3; D gene: TRBD2; clone size: few; CDR3 DNA: TGTGCCAGCAGCCTTCTAGCGGCTCTCACAGATACGCAGTATTTT; CDR3 protein: CASSLLAALTDTQYF
V gene: TRBV29-1; J gene: TRBJ1-3; D gene: .; clone size: .; CDR3 DNA: TGCAGCGTTGAAGACAGGGGTTCGACCTCTGGAAACACCATATATTTT; CDR3 protein: CSVEDRGSTSGNTIYF
V gene: TRBV15; J gene: TRBJ1-1; D gene: .; clone size: .; CDR3 DNA: TGTGCCACCAGCAATAACAGGGCCTCGTACACTGAAGCTTTCTTT; CDR3 protein: CATSNNRASYTEAFF
V gene: TRBV7-2; J gene: TRBJ1-4; D gene: TRBD1; clone size: few; CDR3 DNA: TGTGCCAGCAGCAGACAGGGATTCGGTGAAAAACTGTTTTTT; CDR3 protein: CASSRQGFGEKLFF
V gene: TRBV7-9; J gene: TRBJ1-4; D gene: .; clone size: few; CDR3 DNA: TGTGCCAGCAGCTTAGGAGGCATTAATGAAAAACTGTTTTTT; CDR3 protein: CASSLGGINEKLFF
V gene: TRBV7-2; J gene: TRBJ1-2; D gene: .; clone size: few; CDR3 DNA: TGTGCCAGCAGCTTAGCGCAGGGAAGGTCAGGGTATGGCTACACCTTC; CDR3 protein: CASSLAQGRSGYGYTF
V gene: TRBV4-2; J gene: TRBJ2-5; D gene: TRBD2; clone size: .; CDR3 DNA: TGTGCCAGCAGCCAGCTCCTGACTAGCGGGAGGGCCAAGGAGACCCAGTACTTC; CDR3 protein: CASSQLLTSGRAKETQYF
V gene: TRBV5-1; J gene: TRBJ2-3; D gene: TRBD1; clone size: few; CDR3 DNA: TGCGCCAGCAGGGAACAGGGGCTCCTCACAGATACGCAGTATTTT; CDR3 protein: CASREQGLLTDTQYF
V gene: TRBV18; J gene: TRBJ1-2; D gene: .; clone size: .; CDR3 DNA: TGTGCCAGCTCACCGGACAGAGTCTATGGCTACACCTTC; CDR3 protein: CASSPDRVYGYTF
V gene: TRBV11-1; J gene: TRBJ2-1; D gene: TRBD2; clone size: .; CDR3 DNA: TGTGCCAGCAGTGGACTAGCGGGAGTAAATGAGCAGTTCTTC; CDR3 protein: CASSGLAGVNEQFF
V gene: TRBV2; J gene: TRBJ2-5; D gene: .; clone size: .; CDR3 DNA: TGTGCCAGCAGTGAGGTTTTAGGGGTCCAAGAGACCCAGTACTTC; CDR3 protein: CASSEVLGVQETQYF
V gene: TRBV6-5; J gene: TRBJ2-5; D gene: .; clone size: few; CDR3 DNA: TGTGCCAGCAGTTACTCTTGGGGGAGGCAAGAGACCCAGTACTTC; CDR3 protein: CASSYSWGRQETQYF
V gene: TRBV28; J gene: TRBJ1-2; D gene: .; clone size: .; CDR3 DNA: TGTGCCAGCAGTTCCCCGACAGGACTCTATGGCTACACCTTC; CDR3 protein: CASSSPTGLYGYTF
V gene: TRBV28; J gene: TRBJ1-1; D gene: .; clone size: .; CDR3 DNA: TGTGCCAGCAGTTTGGCAGGGGCTGGTGACACTGAAGCTTTCTTT; CDR3 protein: CASSLAGAGDTEAFF
V gene: TRBV7-9; J gene: TRBJ2-5; D gene: .; clone size: few; CDR3 DNA: TGTGCCAGCAGCTTTAATTTTCCGGAGACCCAGTACTTC; CDR3 protein: CASSFNFPETQYF
V gene: TRBV5-4; J gene: TRBJ2-3; D gene: TRBD1; clone size: .; CDR3 DNA: TGTGCCAGCAGCTTGGAGGGGGCGCTCGATACGCAGTATTTT; CDR3 protein: CASSLEGALDTQYF
V gene: TRBV18; J gene: TRBJ1-3; D gene: .; clone size: .; CDR3 DNA: TGTGCCAGCTCACCGGTCCGGAGCTCTGGAAACACCATATATTTT; CDR3 protein: CASSPVRSSGNTIYF
V gene: TRBV18; J gene: TRBJ2-1; D gene: TRBD2; clone size: .; CDR3 DNA: TGTGCCAGCTCACCAATAGCTAGCGGAAACAATGAGCAGTTCTTC; CDR3 protein: CASSPIASGNNEQFF
V gene: TRBV19; J gene: TRBJ1-1; D gene: .; clone size: .; CDR3 DNA: TGTGCCAGTAGCCCGTATATCCAGGGAAGCACTGAAGCTTTCTTT; CDR3 protein: CASSPYIQGSTEAFF
V gene: TRBV5-1; J gene: TRBJ1-1; D gene: .; clone size: .; CDR3 DNA: TGCGCCAGCAGCTTGACAGGGAACACTGAAGCTTTCTTT; CDR3 protein: CASSLTGNTEAFF
V gene: TRBV5-1; J gene: TRBJ2-1; D gene: TRBD2; clone size: .; CDR3 DNA: TGCGCCAGCAGCACGGGACTAGCGGGAGCTAATGAGCAGTTCTTC; CDR3 protein: CASSTGLAGANEQFF
V gene: TRBV18; J gene: TRBJ1-5; D gene: TRBD1; clone size: .; CDR3 DNA: TGTGCCAGCTCACCAACAGGGGGCAATCAGCCCCAGCATTTT; CDR3 protein: CASSPTGGNQPQHF
V gene: TRBV28; J gene: TRBJ2-1; D gene: .; clone size: .; CDR3 DNA: TGTGCCAGCAGCGGAGACAGTAACAATGAGCAGTTCTTC; CDR3 protein: CASSGDSNNEQFF
V gene: TRBV29-1; J gene: TRBJ1-4; D gene: .; clone size: few; CDR3 DNA: TGCAGCGCCCAGGGGAAGTGGGGAAAACTGTTTTTT; CDR3 protein: CSAQGKWGKLFF
V gene: TRBV15; J gene: TRBJ1-2; D gene: TRBD1; clone size: .; CDR3 DNA: TGTGCCACCAGACAGGACAGGGGTTCTGGCTACACCTTC; CDR3 protein: CATRQDRGSGYTF